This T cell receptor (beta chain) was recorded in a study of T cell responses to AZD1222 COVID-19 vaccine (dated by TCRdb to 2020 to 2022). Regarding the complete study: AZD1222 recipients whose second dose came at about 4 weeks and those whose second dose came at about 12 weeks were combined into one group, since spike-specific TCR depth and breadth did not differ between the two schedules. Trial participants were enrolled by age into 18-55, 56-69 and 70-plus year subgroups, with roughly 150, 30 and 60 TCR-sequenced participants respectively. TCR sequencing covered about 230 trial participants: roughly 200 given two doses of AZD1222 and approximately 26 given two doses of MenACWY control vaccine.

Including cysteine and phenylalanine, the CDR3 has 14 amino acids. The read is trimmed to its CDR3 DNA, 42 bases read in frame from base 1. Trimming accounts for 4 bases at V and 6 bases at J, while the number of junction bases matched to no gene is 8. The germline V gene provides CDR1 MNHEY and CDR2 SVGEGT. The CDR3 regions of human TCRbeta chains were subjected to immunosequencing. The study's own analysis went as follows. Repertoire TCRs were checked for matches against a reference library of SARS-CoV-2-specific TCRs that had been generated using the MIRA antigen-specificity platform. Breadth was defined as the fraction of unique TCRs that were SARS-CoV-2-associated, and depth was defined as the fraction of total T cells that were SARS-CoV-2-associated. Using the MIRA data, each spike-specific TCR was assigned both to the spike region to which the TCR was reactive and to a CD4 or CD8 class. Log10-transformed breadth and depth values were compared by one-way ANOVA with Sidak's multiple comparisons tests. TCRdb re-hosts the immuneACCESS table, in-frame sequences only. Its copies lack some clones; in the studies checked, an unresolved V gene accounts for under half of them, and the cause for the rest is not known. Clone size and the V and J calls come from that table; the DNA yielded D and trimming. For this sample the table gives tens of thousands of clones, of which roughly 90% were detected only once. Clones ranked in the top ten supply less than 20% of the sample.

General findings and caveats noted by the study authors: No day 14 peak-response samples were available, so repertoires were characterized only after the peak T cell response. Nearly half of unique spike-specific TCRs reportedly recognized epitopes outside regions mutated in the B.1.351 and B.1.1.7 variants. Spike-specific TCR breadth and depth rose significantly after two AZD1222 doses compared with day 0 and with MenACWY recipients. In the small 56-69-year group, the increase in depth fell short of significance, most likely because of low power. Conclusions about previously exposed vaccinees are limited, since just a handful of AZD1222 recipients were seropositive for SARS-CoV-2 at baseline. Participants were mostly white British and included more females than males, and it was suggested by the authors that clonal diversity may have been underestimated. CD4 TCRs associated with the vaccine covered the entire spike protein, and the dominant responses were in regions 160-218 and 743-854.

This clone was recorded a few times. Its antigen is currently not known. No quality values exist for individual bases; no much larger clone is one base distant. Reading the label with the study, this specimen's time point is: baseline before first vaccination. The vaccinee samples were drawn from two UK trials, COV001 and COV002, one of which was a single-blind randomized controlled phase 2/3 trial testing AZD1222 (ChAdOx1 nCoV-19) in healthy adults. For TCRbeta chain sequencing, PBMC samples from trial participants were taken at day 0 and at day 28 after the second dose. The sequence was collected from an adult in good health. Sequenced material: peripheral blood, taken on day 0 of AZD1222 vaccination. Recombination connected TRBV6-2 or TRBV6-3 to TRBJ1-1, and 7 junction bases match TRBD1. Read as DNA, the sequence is TGTGCCAGCAGTTTCTCTACAGGGGTCCCTGAAGCTTTCTTT. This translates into CASSFSTGVPEAFF.